This TCR beta chain is from a study of T cell responses to AZD1222 COVID-19 vaccine. Using immunoSEQ multiplex PCR, the repertoire was profiled, and TCRdb retains in-frame clones only, with some absent. The sample shows 150,000 to 180,000 clones, roughly 90% of them seen only once. This clonotype originated in an adult in good health. The input for sequencing was peripheral blood, taken on day 0 of AZD1222 vaccination.

This CDR3 is CASSSTPKVEQYF. The CDR3 DNA follows: TGTGCCAGCAGCTCGACACCCAAGGTCGAGCAGTACTTC. The rearrangement links TRBV7-9 to TRBJ2-7, with D unclear. V shed 4 bases and J shed 6 bases, with 13 bases lying between them. CDR1 and CDR2 from the germline V gene are SEHNR and FQNEAQ (reference sequence). This CDR3 is 13 amino acids long.